This T cell receptor beta chain was recorded in a study of blood T cell repertoires in COVID-19. In the authors' methods: Nucleated cell counts were estimated from reference gene primer amplification. Assay: immunoSEQ multiplex PCR; the TCRdb copy retains only in-frame clones and omits some. That table supplies the V and J calls and clone size; D and trimming were determined from the DNA. Of 200,000 to 250,000 clones listed, over 75% are singletons. The V gene's germline CDR1 is MNHEY and CDR2 SMNVEV (reference sequence). V was clipped by 3 bases and J by 6 bases; unmatched bases: 3. The CDR3 has 13 residues. A COVID-19 case had been met by exposed participants during the 2 weeks before study entry.

What was sequenced was PBMCs or T cells enriched from blood (not recorded which). The origin of this receptor is a woman aged 25 to 45 who had been exposed to COVID-19. J is TRBJ2-7 and V is TRBV27; 9 nucleotides agree with TRBD2. The CDR3 loop is CASSFGGRAEQYF. The CDR3 coding sequence is TGTGCCAGCAGTTTCGGCGGGAGGGCCGAGCAGTACTTC.